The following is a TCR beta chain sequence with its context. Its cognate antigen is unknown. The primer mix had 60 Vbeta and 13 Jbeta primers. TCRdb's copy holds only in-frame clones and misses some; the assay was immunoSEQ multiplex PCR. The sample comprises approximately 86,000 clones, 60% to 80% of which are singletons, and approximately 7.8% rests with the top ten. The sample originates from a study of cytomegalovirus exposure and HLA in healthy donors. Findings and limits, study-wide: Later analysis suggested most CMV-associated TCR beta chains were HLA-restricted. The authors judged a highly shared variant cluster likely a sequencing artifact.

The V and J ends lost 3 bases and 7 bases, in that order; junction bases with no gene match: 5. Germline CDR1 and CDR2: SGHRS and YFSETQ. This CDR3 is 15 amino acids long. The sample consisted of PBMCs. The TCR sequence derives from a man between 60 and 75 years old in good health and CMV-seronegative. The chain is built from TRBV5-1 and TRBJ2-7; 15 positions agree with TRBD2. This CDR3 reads CASSWGGLAGGEQYF. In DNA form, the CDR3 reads TGCGCCAGCAGCTGGGGCGGACTAGCGGGGGGGGAGCAGTACTTC. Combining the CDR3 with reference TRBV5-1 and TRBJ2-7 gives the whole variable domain KAGVTQTPRYLIKTRGQQVTLSCSPISGHRSVSWYQQTPGQGLQFLFEYFSETQRNKGNFPGRFSGRQFSNSRSEMNVSTLELGDSALYLCASSWGGLAGGEQYFGPGTRLTVT.